The rows below give T cell receptor beta chains drawn from one sample of a study of cytomegalovirus exposure and HLA in healthy donors. Measured with immunoSEQ multiplex PCR; TCRdb has only the in-frame clones, and not every one. The profile covers about 94,000 clones, with about 80% appearing a single time and around 1.5% taken by the ten largest. The specimen was PBMCs. The origin of the receptors is a male donor in good health and CMV-seronegative. CDR3s include the opening cysteine and the closing phenylalanine or tryptophan. The order of the fields is J gene, clone size, V gene, D gene, CDR3 protein, CDR3 DNA. A D gene is named only where the DNA matches it firmly. Where a row states a size, it is once, few, many or the class of an expanded clone; other rows omit it.

j_call: TRBJ2-1; clone_size: .; v_call: TRBV5-5; d_call: TRBD1; cdr3_aa: CASSLTGAGEQFF; cdr3_nt: TGTGCCAGCAGCTTGACAGGGGCCGGGGAGCAGTTCTTC
j_call: TRBJ1-1; clone_size: .; v_call: TRBV7-9; d_call: TRBD1; cdr3_aa: CASSRVQGVRTEAFF; cdr3_nt: TGTGCCAGCAGCAGGGTCCAGGGGGTTAGAACTGAAGCTTTCTTT
j_call: TRBJ1-2; clone_size: once; v_call: TRBV5-1; d_call: .; cdr3_aa: CASSPMTENYGYTF; cdr3_nt: TGCGCCAGCAGCCCGATGACAGAAAACTATGGCTACACCTTC
j_call: TRBJ2-1; clone_size: .; v_call: TRBV9; d_call: TRBD1; cdr3_aa: CASSPTGGVEQFF; cdr3_nt: TGTGCCAGCAGCCCGACAGGGGGCGTTGAGCAGTTCTTC
j_call: TRBJ2-7; clone_size: .; v_call: TRBV7-3; d_call: .; cdr3_aa: CASSLSGRSYEQYF; cdr3_nt: TGTGCCAGCAGCTTATCCGGCAGGTCCTACGAGCAGTACTTC
j_call: TRBJ1-6; clone_size: .; v_call: TRBV27; d_call: .; cdr3_aa: CASSFMQGSSPLHF; cdr3_nt: TGTGCCAGCAGTTTTATGCAGGGGTCTTCACCCCTCCACTTT
j_call: TRBJ2-7; clone_size: .; v_call: TRBV28; d_call: TRBD1; cdr3_aa: CASSIPGQGLYEQYF; cdr3_nt: TGTGCCAGCAGTATTCCGGGACAGGGGTTGTACGAGCAGTACTTC
j_call: TRBJ2-7; clone_size: few; v_call: TRBV5-6; d_call: .; cdr3_aa: CASSLDQGDEQYF; cdr3_nt: TGTGCCAGCAGCTTGGACCAGGGCGACGAGCAGTACTTC
j_call: TRBJ2-6; clone_size: .; v_call: TRBV7-6; d_call: .; cdr3_aa: CASSLIGSGANVLTF; cdr3_nt: TGTGCCAGCAGCTTGATCGGGTCTGGGGCCAACGTCCTGACTTTC
j_call: TRBJ1-1; clone_size: few; v_call: TRBV7-2; d_call: .; cdr3_aa: CASSSLRTLMNTEAFF; cdr3_nt: TGTGCCAGCAGCTCCCTCCGGACACTGATGAACACTGAAGCTTTCTTT
j_call: TRBJ2-1; clone_size: .; v_call: TRBV6-1; d_call: .; cdr3_aa: CASSEALRGEFF; cdr3_nt: TGTGCCAGCAGTGAAGCGCTCAGGGGGGAGTTCTTC
j_call: TRBJ1-2; clone_size: few; v_call: TRBV28; d_call: TRBD1; cdr3_aa: CASREQGASYGYTF; cdr3_nt: TGTGCCAGCAGAGAACAGGGGGCTTCCTATGGCTACACCTTC
j_call: TRBJ2-5; clone_size: .; v_call: TRBV19; d_call: TRBD2; cdr3_aa: CATAPYSGRAGETQYF; cdr3_nt: TGTGCCACCGCCCCCTATAGCGGGAGGGCCGGGGAGACCCAGTACTTC
j_call: TRBJ2-7; clone_size: .; v_call: TRBV21-1; d_call: .; cdr3_aa: CASKPDRSYEQYF; cdr3_nt: TGTGCCAGCAAACCGGACAGATCCTACGAGCAGTACTTC
j_call: TRBJ2-7; clone_size: .; v_call: TRBV27; d_call: TRBD2; cdr3_aa: CASSLGSGRFYEQYF; cdr3_nt: TGTGCCAGCAGTTTAGGTAGCGGGCGATTCTACGAGCAGTACTTC
j_call: TRBJ2-7; clone_size: .; v_call: TRBV10-3; d_call: TRBD1; cdr3_aa: CATAIGTGGGYEQYF; cdr3_nt: TGTGCCACCGCGATTGGGACAGGGGGAGGGTACGAGCAGTACTTC